One and the same sample provided the 20 T cell receptor beta chains below, sequenced in a study of OX40 agonist ivuxolimab in advanced cancers. Only in-frame clones appear in the TCRdb table, and some are missing; sequencing was by immunoSEQ multiplex PCR. This table has fewer than 100,000 clones, more than 70% appearing once. The specimen comprised CD4+ or CD8+ T cells sorted from blood, sampled in a trial of the OX40 agonist ivuxolimab. The receptors were sampled from an adult with an advanced solid tumor such as melanoma, head and neck, liver or kidney cancer.

The rearrangement links TRBV10-2 to TRBJ2-7; 13 nucleotides match TRBD2. The CDR3 consists of 14 residues. V dropped 8 bases and J dropped 4; count of bases not matched to a gene: 5. Germline V lookup: CDR1 WSHSY, CDR2 SAAADI. The CDR3 spells CASGQTSGRYEQYF. Written as DNA, the CDR3 is TGCGCCAGCGGACAGACTAGCGGGAGGTACGAGCAGTACTTC.

The rearrangement links TRBV7-2 to TRBJ2-5, with 11 nucleotides matching TRBD2. V was clipped by 3 bases and J by 4 bases; unmatched bases: 1. The CDR3 length is 14 residues. Germline lookup yields CDR1 SGHTA and CDR2 FQGNSA. CDR3 bases: TGTGCCAGCAGCTTTAGCGGGGGGGGAGAGACCCAGTACTTC. Translation gives CASSFSGGGETQYF.

The rearrangement uses TRBV27 and TRBJ1-2; TRBD1 might be the D (5 bases). The length of the CDR3 is 16 residues. Germline-derived CDR1 and CDR2 are MNHEY and SMNVEV (reference sequence). Trimming took off 5 bases at V and 0 bases at J, with 16 bases between the two ends. CDR3 nucleotides: TGTGCCAGCAGTCTGTCGCTTGGGACTCCTAACTATGGCTACACCTTC. Residues: CASSLSLGTPNYGYTF.

This clone has just one count. V gene TRBV7-2 combines with J gene TRBJ2-3, with 9 bases aligning to TRBD2. V shed 1 base, J shed 7 bases, and the junction held 9 bases outside the gene matches. The CDR3 is 16 residues long. CDR1 SGHTA and CDR2 FQGNSA come from the germline V gene. Here the CDR3 DNA reads TGTGCCAGCAGCTTAGTTGCGGGGGGGGCCCTGAATACGCAGTATTTT. Amino acid sequence: CASSLVAGGALNTQYF.

The rearrangement uses TRBV7-9 and TRBJ1-5; tentatively, D is TRBD1 (5 bases). The V gene lost 6 bases and the J gene lost 2 bases, with 11 bases spanning the gap. The CDR3 totals 14 residues. The germline V gene has CDR1 SEHNR and CDR2 FQNEAQ (reference sequence). CDR3 DNA: TGTGCCAGCAGTTTCGACAGCCGCAATCAGCCCCAGCATTTT. Translating gives CASSFDSRNQPQHF.

This clone has only a few counts. The chain couples TRBV6-6 to TRBJ1-1, with TRBD1 matching over 8 bases. From germline, CDR1 is MNHNY and CDR2 SVGAGI (reference sequence). This CDR3 comprises 15 residues. After removal of 4 bases from V and 2 bases from J, the junction contained 6 bases not matched to a gene. CDR3 in DNA: TGTGCCAGCAGTTCCCCAGACAGGGGAAACACTGAAGCTTTCTTT. Amino acids: CASSSPDRGNTEAFF.

This clone was seen only once. The rearrangement links TRBV5-4 to TRBJ2-5; TRBD1 aligns across 8 bases. Germline V gene sequence: CDR1 SGHNT, CDR2 YYREEE (reference sequence). Trimming at V came to 3 bases and at J to 5 bases, leaving 9 bases not matched to a gene. There are 15 residues in the CDR3. In nucleotides, the CDR3 is TGTGCCAGCAGCTCATCAGGGGGCTTACAGGAGACCCAGTACTTC. Encoded protein: CASSSSGGLQETQYF.

This sequence joins TRBV14 and TRBJ1-1, with no clear D. The CDR3 sequence is 13 residues long. V was shortened by 5 bases and J by 1 base, with 8 bases between the two germline ends. Per the germline V gene, CDR1 is SGHDN and CDR2 is FVKESK. The CDR3 loop is CASSASKNTEAFF. CDR3 DNA: TGTGCCAGCAGCGCGAGTAAGAACACTGAAGCTTTCTTT.

This chain links TRBV7-3 with TRBJ2-2; D is uncertain. The CDR3 runs 13 residues. Trimming took off 4 bases at V and 2 bases at J, with 5 bases between the two ends. CDR1 SGHTA and CDR2 FQGTGA come from the germline V gene. The CDR3 nucleotides are TGTGCCAGCAGCTGGGGTAACACCGGGGAGCTGTTTTTT. Its protein is CASSWGNTGELFF.

The chain has TRBV9 and TRBJ2-3, with a possible D match to TRBD2 (5 bases). The V end lost 0 bases, the J end lost 1 base, and 15 bases lay between the germline ends. This CDR3 has 17 amino acids. Looked up from germline, CDR1 is SGDLS and CDR2 is YYNGEE. The CDR3 nucleotides read TGTGCCAGCAGCGTAGCTCTGGGGAGTGGTGGCACAGATACGCAGTATTTT. This sequence encodes CASSVALGSGGTDTQYF.

This chain joins TRBV7-6 and TRBJ2-3; D perhaps matches TRBD2 (7 bases). The germline CDR1 and CDR2 sequences are SGHVS and FNYEAQ. Trimming pared 2 bases from V and 0 bases from J, leaving 18 bases between. The CDR3 runs 18 residues. The CDR3 is CASSLSALRGPSTDTQYF. The DNA of the CDR3 is TGTGCCAGCAGCTTAAGTGCGTTGCGGGGGCCCAGCACAGATACGCAGTATTTT.

This chain joins TRBV6-1 and TRBJ1-5; a weak D match, TRBD1 (6 bases). The germline V gene has CDR1 MNHNS and CDR2 SASEGT. V lost 6 bases and J 1 base, leaving 10 bases between the germline ends. CDR3 length: 14 amino acids. CDR3: CASRGGGSNQPQHF. The CDR3 nucleotides read TGTGCCAGCAGGGGAGGGGGGAGCAATCAGCCCCAGCATTTT.

The chain links TRBV4-1 to TRBJ2-1; D not certain. The CDR3 is 19 residues long. The V end lost 1 base, the J end lost 2 bases, and 21 bases lay between the germline ends. In germline, CDR1 is MGHRA, CDR2 YSYEKL. The CDR3 spells CASSQVLRMPIGPYNEQFF. CDR3 coding DNA: TGCGCCAGCAGCCAAGTATTAAGGATGCCTATCGGGCCCTACAATGAGCAGTTCTTC.

The chain uses TRBV5-1 and TRBJ1-2, with D perhaps TRBD1 (5 bases). The CDR3 has 14 residues. The V gene's germline CDR1 is SGHRS and CDR2 YFSETQ. Trimming shortened V by 4 bases and J by 1 base, and 11 bases separated the two germline ends. The CDR3 reads CASSPGRDNYGYTF. The CDR3 coding sequence is TGCGCCAGCAGCCCGGGACGGGATAACTATGGCTACACCTTC.

The chain employs TRBV11-2 and TRBJ2-1, with D hard to call. The V gene's germline CDR1 is SGHAT and CDR2 FQNNGV. The CDR3 totals 13 residues. Between the trimmed V and J ends, which lost 1 base and 11 bases, there was a span of 12 bases. CDR3 region: CASSLVGPPKQFF. The DNA for the CDR3 is TGTGCCAGCAGCTTAGTAGGTCCGCCAAAGCAGTTCTTC.

V gene TRBV6-6 combines with J gene TRBJ1-4; 7 bases line up with TRBD1. Looked up from germline, CDR1 is MNHNY and CDR2 is SVGAGI (reference sequence). The CDR3 consists of 15 residues. Trimming took 2 bases from V and 3 from J; bases not matched to a gene: 3. The CDR3 nucleotides are TGTGCCAGCAGTTACGAGGGGGCGCCTAATGAAAAACTGTTTTTT. Protein product: CASSYEGAPNEKLFF.

The chain carries TRBV7-9 and TRBJ2-1, with TRBD2 as a possible D gene (6 bases). CDR1 and CDR2 from the germline V gene are SEHNR and FQNEAQ (reference sequence). The CDR3 runs 14 residues. Trimming pared 3 bases from V and 4 bases from J, leaving 10 bases between. The CDR3 loop reads CASSFSGPYNEQFF. DNA for the CDR3: TGTGCCAGCAGCTTTAGCGGTCCGTACAATGAGCAGTTCTTC. Using reference TRBV7-9 and TRBJ2-1 for the parts outside the CDR3, the full variable domain is DTGVSQNPRHKITKRGQNVTFRCDPISEHNRLYWYRQTLGQGPEFLTYFQNEAQLEKSRLLSDRFSAERPKGSFSTLEIQRTEQGDSAMYLCASSFSGPYNEQFFGPGTRLTVL.

About this clone: Other DNA sequences within the sample encode an identical CDR3. V and J are TRBV27 and TRBJ2-2; 10 bases map to TRBD1. Per germline, CDR1 MNHEY and CDR2 SMNVEV (reference sequence). The ends lost 6 bases at V and 5 bases at J; junction bases unmatched: 3. The CDR3 is made up of 14 amino acids. CDR3 in amino acids: CASRRTGGTGELFF. CDR3 DNA sequence: TGTGCCAGCAGGCGGACAGGGGGAACCGGGGAGCTGTTTTTT.

J is TRBJ2-3 and V is TRBV18; TRBD1 agrees at 9 bases. This CDR3 has 15 amino acids. V shed 1 base and J 6 bases; nucleotides not matched to a gene: 5. Germline values: CDR1 KGHSH, CDR2 LQKENI. CDR3 bases: TGTGCCAGCTCACCACGGGACAGGGACTACGATACGCAGTATTTT. Protein sequence: CASSPRDRDYDTQYF.

V and J are TRBV19 and TRBJ1-1, with D uncertain. The CDR3 is 14 amino acids. Trimming removed 2 bases from V and 0 bases from J, with 7 bases in between. Germline V gene sequence: CDR1 LNHDA, CDR2 SQIVND (reference sequence). The CDR3 sequence: CASSIQALNTEAFF. CDR3 coding DNA: TGTGCCAGTAGTATACAGGCCTTGAACACTGAAGCTTTCTTT.